These T cell receptor beta chains were read from a single sample in a study of cytomegalovirus exposure and HLA in healthy donors. Sequenced by immunoSEQ multiplex PCR; TCRdb stores in-frame clones only, minus some. This table holds tens of thousands of clones, about 70% found once. Sample: PBMCs. These TCRs come from a woman between 45 and 60 years old in good health and CMV-seropositive. CDR3s include the opening cysteine and the closing phenylalanine or tryptophan. A D gene is named only where the DNA matches it firmly. Size is omitted from some rows. Given values are once, few, many or a class for expanded clones.

TRBD1,TRBJ1-4,TRBV7-6,few,CASSLTGVNEKLFF,TGTGCCAGCAGCTTGACAGGGGTTAATGAAAAACTGTTTTTT
NA,TRBJ2-7,TRBV21-1,NA,CASSKVRARDSYEQYF,TGTGCCAGCAGCAAAGTGAGGGCGCGGGACTCCTACGAGCAGTACTTC
TRBD1,TRBJ2-7,TRBV29-1,NA,CSVLGQPYEQYF,TGCAGCGTGCTGGGACAGCCCTACGAGCAGTACTTC
NA,TRBJ2-2,TRBV6-4,NA,CASRGADTGELFF,TGTGCCAGCAGAGGGGCCGACACCGGGGAGCTGTTTTTT
NA,TRBJ2-1,TRBV13,NA,CASSSFGGANEQFF,TGTGCCAGCAGCTCCTTTGGGGGGGCGAATGAGCAGTTCTTC
TRBD1,TRBJ1-5,TRBV2,NA,CASSGRDRAIGPQHF,TGTGCCAGCAGCGGCCGGGACAGGGCCATCGGGCCCCAGCATTTT
NA,TRBJ1-1,TRBV27,NA,CASSRDNLGRDKAFF,TGTGCCAGCAGCCGGGACAATCTAGGGCGAGACAAAGCTTTCTTT
NA,TRBJ1-2,TRBV7-2,NA,CASSPALLLRNYGYTF,TGTGCCAGCAGCCCCGCGCTCTTGCTGCGGAACTATGGCTACACCTTC
NA,TRBJ1-2,TRBV6-1,NA,CASKRSSTNYGYTF,TGTGCCAGCAAACGGTCTTCTACTAACTATGGCTACACCTTC
NA,TRBJ1-5,TRBV21-1,NA,CASSIIGGRNQPQHF,TGTGCCAGCAGCATTATCGGGGGTCGTAATCAGCCCCAGCATTTT
NA,TRBJ2-3,TRBV9,few,CASSPLTGTVSTDTQYF,TGTGCCAGCAGCCCCTTGACAGGTACTGTTAGCACAGATACGCAGTATTTT
NA,TRBJ2-1,TRBV11-3,NA,CASNLQYRDVNEQFF,TGTGCCAGCAATTTGCAGTACAGGGATGTCAATGAGCAGTTCTTC
NA,TRBJ2-3,TRBV7-2,NA,CASSRDSSTDTQYF,TGTGCCAGCAGCCGGGACTCGAGCACAGATACGCAGTATTTT
NA,TRBJ2-7,TRBV5-6,NA,CASSLSGGFSYEQYF,TGTGCCAGCAGCTTGTCTGGGGGGTTCTCCTACGAGCAGTACTTC
TRBD2,TRBJ2-2,TRBV7-2,NA,CASSVGGSLTGELFF,TGTGCCAGCAGCGTCGGCGGGAGTTTAACCGGGGAGCTGTTTTTT
TRBD2,TRBJ2-1,TRBV30,NA,CAWSRLAGRGEQFF,TGTGCCTGGAGTCGCCTAGCGGGGAGAGGGGAGCAGTTCTTC
TRBD2,TRBJ2-7,TRBV9,NA,CASSSGASYEQYF,TGTGCCAGCAGTAGCGGGGCCTCCTACGAGCAGTACTTC
NA,TRBJ1-6,TRBV6-5,NA,CASSYSGGSSPLHF,TGTGCCAGCAGTTACTCTGGGGGCAGCTCACCCCTCCACTTT
NA,TRBJ2-1,TRBV7-6,NA,CASSRGYGGEQFF,TGTGCCAGCAGCCGTGGGTACGGGGGTGAGCAGTTCTTC
TRBD1,TRBJ2-2,TRBV2,NA,CASRRQGVAGELFF,TGTGCCAGCAGAAGACAGGGAGTCGCCGGGGAGCTGTTTTTT
NA,TRBJ1-5,TRBV10-2,NA,CASSEYRANQPQHF,TGCGCCAGCAGTGAGTACAGGGCGAATCAGCCCCAGCATTTT
NA,TRBJ2-7,TRBV19,NA,CASSMGEDGVNDYEQYF,TGTGCCAGTAGTATGGGAGAAGACGGGGTCAACGACTACGAGCAGTACTTC
NA,TRBJ2-3,TRBV6-4,NA,CASSEAGTQYF,TGTGCCAGCAGTGAGGCGGGTACGCAGTATTTT
TRBD1,TRBJ2-3,TRBV29-1,few,CSVSGAGTGAPLVGTDTQYF,TGCAGCGTATCCGGTGCCGGGACAGGAGCCCCCCTAGTAGGCACAGATACGCAGTATTTT
NA,TRBJ1-4,TRBV15,once,CATSRVRTSNEKLFF,TGTGCCACCAGCAGAGTCCGGACAAGTAATGAAAAACTGTTTTTT
TRBD1,TRBJ1-2,TRBV5-1,once,CASSLGPGTVWQGYTF,TGCGCCAGCAGCTTGGGCCCCGGGACAGTATGGCAAGGCTACACCTTC